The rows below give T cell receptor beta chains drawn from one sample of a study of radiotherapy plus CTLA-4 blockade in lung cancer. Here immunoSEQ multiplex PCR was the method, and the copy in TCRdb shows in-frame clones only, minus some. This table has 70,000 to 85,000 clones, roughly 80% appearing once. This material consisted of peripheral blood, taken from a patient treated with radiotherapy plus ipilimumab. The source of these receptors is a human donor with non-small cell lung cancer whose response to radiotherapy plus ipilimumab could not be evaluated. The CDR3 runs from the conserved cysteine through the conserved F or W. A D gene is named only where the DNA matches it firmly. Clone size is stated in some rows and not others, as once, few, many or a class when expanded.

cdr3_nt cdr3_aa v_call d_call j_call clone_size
TGTGCCACCAGCAGAGGCGGAGGAGGGGAGCTGTTTTTT CATSRGGGGELFF TRBV15 NA TRBJ2-2 few
TGTGCCAGCAGCCTCATAGCGGGTTCCCCCTACAATGAGCAGTTCTTC CASSLIAGSPYNEQFF TRBV5-6 TRBD2 TRBJ2-1 NA
TGTGCCAGCAGTTCCCTAGCGGGGTTACCCTACGAGCAGTACTTC CASSSLAGLPYEQYF TRBV28 TRBD2 TRBJ2-7 NA
TGTGCCAGCAGCGTAGCGGCTAGCGGGAACACCGGGGAGCTGTTTTTT CASSVAASGNTGELFF TRBV9 TRBD2 TRBJ2-2 NA
TGCGCCAGCAGTGAGGGCGGGAGCGTCCTAGATACGCAGTATTTT CASSEGGSVLDTQYF TRBV10-1 TRBD2 TRBJ2-3 NA
TGTGCCAGCGGAACAGGATCAGGGCCCCAGCATTTT CASGTGSGPQHF TRBV2 NA TRBJ1-5 NA
TGCAGCGTTGATCAGGGCAGGGCCAACGAGCAGTACTTC CSVDQGRANEQYF TRBV29-1 NA TRBJ2-7 NA
TGCGCCAGCAGCTTGGTATCTAGTAGTTTAGGGACCCAGTACTTC CASSLVSSSLGTQYF TRBV5-1 NA TRBJ2-5 once
TGTGCCATCAGTGACTCGGGACAGGGGTATGAAAAACTGTTTTTT CAISDSGQGYEKLFF TRBV10-3 TRBD1 TRBJ1-4 NA
TGTGCCAGCAGCGTCGGACAGGGGGCGCTTCAGCCCCAGCATTTT CASSVGQGALQPQHF TRBV2 TRBD1 TRBJ1-5 NA
TGTGCCAGTAATGATTTGAGACAGGGTGGCCCTCAGCCCCAGCATTTT CASNDLRQGGPQPQHF TRBV19 TRBD1 TRBJ1-5 NA
TGTGCCAGCAGCACGACAGGGAATAATTCACCCCTCCACTTT CASSTTGNNSPLHF TRBV7-9 TRBD1 TRBJ1-6 NA
TGTGCCAGCAGCCCTCAGTCCCCTCGGGACGAGCAGTACTTC CASSPQSPRDEQYF TRBV6-5 NA TRBJ2-7 NA
TGTGCCAGCAGTGCGGTTACAGGGGGCGGTGAAAAACTGTTTTTT CASSAVTGGGEKLFF TRBV25-1 TRBD1 TRBJ1-4 NA
TGTGCCAGCAGCTTGTTTGGGTTCCTAGGCACCGGGGAGCTGTTTTTT CASSLFGFLGTGELFF TRBV5-6 NA TRBJ2-2 NA
TGTGCCAGTAGTCAGAGCGGGAGCAGGTACGAGCAGTACTTC CASSQSGSRYEQYF TRBV19 TRBD2 TRBJ2-7 NA
TGTGCCAGCATTGGACAGGTTTTTGAAAAACTGTTTTTT CASIGQVFEKLFF TRBV2 TRBD1 TRBJ1-4 NA
TGTGCCAGCAGTACGACTAGCGCTCAAGAGACCCAGTACTTC CASSTTSAQETQYF TRBV28 TRBD2 TRBJ2-5 NA
TGTGCCAGCAGTAAAGGCGGCTACCCAGATACGCAGTATTTT CASSKGGYPDTQYF TRBV6-6 NA TRBJ2-3 NA
TGTGCCAGCAGCTCCCGGAGTGGAGCTGAAGCTTTCTTT CASSSRSGAEAFF TRBV11-2 NA TRBJ1-1 NA
TGTGCCTCATCCGGGACTAACAGTAATACGCAGTATTTT CASSGTNSNTQYF TRBV10-3 TRBD2 TRBJ2-3 NA
TGTGCCTGGAGTGGCCCCCAGGCTCCGGCCGGGGCCAACGTCCTGACTTTC CAWSGPQAPAGANVLTF TRBV30 NA TRBJ2-6 NA
TGTGCCTGGAGTGTACATGGGGTTGGACAGTCCTTAGACTCTGGAAACACCATATATTTT CAWSVHGVGQSLDSGNTIYF TRBV30 NA TRBJ1-3 NA
TGTGCCAGTACCGAACCGGGATCCTACGAGCAGTACTTC CASTEPGSYEQYF TRBV19 NA TRBJ2-7 NA
TGCGCCAGCAGCGACAGGGTGTACGAAGCTTTCTTT CASSDRVYEAFF TRBV10-2 TRBD1 TRBJ1-1 NA
TGTGCCAGCTCAATGGGCGGGGCGGTTACCGGGGAGCTGTTTTTT CASSMGGAVTGELFF TRBV18 NA TRBJ2-2 NA
TGCGCCAGCAGCTCAACCCCTCAGCGAGGGTCCTACGAGCAGTACTTC CASSSTPQRGSYEQYF TRBV5-1 NA TRBJ2-7 NA
TGTGCCATCAGTGACGCGGGGGGGTACCAAGAGACCCAGTACTTC CAISDAGGYQETQYF TRBV10-3 TRBD2 TRBJ2-5 few
TGTGCCAGCAGCTTGCCCGGGGTATATGGCTACACCTTC CASSLPGVYGYTF TRBV5-5 NA TRBJ1-2 NA
TGTGCCAGCTCACCACAGCCAGCCGGGGAGGGATATGGCTACACCTTC CASSPQPAGEGYGYTF TRBV18 NA TRBJ1-2 few
TGTGCCAGCAGCTTAGCGCTTGGCGGGGACTCTAGCTCCTACAATGAGCAGTTCTTC CASSLALGGDSSSYNEQFF TRBV7-9 NA TRBJ2-1 NA
TGCGCCAGCAGCTTGGGGAGGGGGAACACTGAAGCTTTCTTT CASSLGRGNTEAFF TRBV5-1 NA TRBJ1-1 NA
TGTGCCAGCAGTGTAGGAGGCTATGGCTACACCTTC CASSVGGYGYTF TRBV2 NA TRBJ1-2 NA
TGTGCCAGCAGTTTATTCGGACACCATAATCAGCCCCAGCATTTT CASSLFGHHNQPQHF TRBV27 NA TRBJ1-5 once
TGTGCCAGTAGTATTTTCGTGGCCGGCAATCAGCCCCAGCATTTT CASSIFVAGNQPQHF TRBV19 NA TRBJ1-5 NA
TGTGCCATCAGTGATTTACAGGGGGCGCGGAACACTGAAGCTTTCTTT CAISDLQGARNTEAFF TRBV10-3 TRBD1 TRBJ1-1 NA
TGCGCCAGCAGCTTGGTGTTGCTAGCGGGAGATAATACGCAGTATTTT CASSLVLLAGDNTQYF TRBV5-1 TRBD2 TRBJ2-3 NA
TGCAGCGTTCGAGCGGGAGGCTACGAGCAGTACTTC CSVRAGGYEQYF TRBV29-1 TRBD2 TRBJ2-7 NA
TGTGCCACCAGCAGTCGGGACTCCCAGCCAGGCTACACCTTC CATSSRDSQPGYTF TRBV15 NA TRBJ1-2 few
TGTGCCAGCAGCTTTGGGCTAGCCCTAAACAATGAGCAGTTCTTC CASSFGLALNNEQFF TRBV7-9 NA TRBJ2-1 once
TGTGCCACCAAGGAAACAGGGGACCACACCGGGGAGCTGTTTTTT CATKETGDHTGELFF TRBV15 TRBD1 TRBJ2-2 NA
TGTGCCAGCAGTTTAAGGTCCCTAGCGGGAGGCTACGAGCAGTACTTC CASSLRSLAGGYEQYF TRBV27 TRBD2 TRBJ2-7 NA
TGTGCCAGCAGCAGATGGACTAGCGGTAGCACAGATACGCAGTATTTT CASSRWTSGSTDTQYF TRBV5-4 TRBD2 TRBJ2-3 NA
TGTGCCAGCAGCTTGTTGGCAGGGGGTTATGGGGCCAACGTCCTGACTTTC CASSLLAGGYGANVLTF TRBV5-5 TRBD1 TRBJ2-6 NA
TGTGCCAGCAGCTTAAGCGCCAACTACGAGCAGTACTTC CASSLSANYEQYF TRBV7-3 NA TRBJ2-7 NA
TGTGCCAGCAGCGGGGGGGCTAACACCGGGGAGCTGTTTTTT CASSGGANTGELFF TRBV7-3 NA TRBJ2-2 NA
TGCGCCAGCAGCCAGCTAGGGGTGCAGGGCAATGAGCAGTTCTTC CASSQLGVQGNEQFF TRBV5-1 NA TRBJ2-1 NA
TGTGCCAGCAGTGCTGCGGGGACAGCTTCTAATGAAAAACTGTTTTTT CASSAAGTASNEKLFF TRBV25-1 TRBD1 TRBJ1-4 NA
TGTGCCAGTAGTAATTTAGGACAGGGGTCCCCCGGTATGAACACTGAAGCTTTCTTT CASSNLGQGSPGMNTEAFF TRBV19 TRBD1 TRBJ1-1 many
TGTGCCAGTAGTATATGGGGGCGAGGCAATCAGCCCCAGCATTTT CASSIWGRGNQPQHF TRBV19 NA TRBJ1-5 NA
TGTGCCAGCAGCTTCTTAGCGGGAGGGAACAATGAGCAGTTCTTC CASSFLAGGNNEQFF TRBV11-2 TRBD2 TRBJ2-1 NA
TGTGCCAGCAGCGAGGGAGTAGCGGGCTACGAGCAGTACTTC CASSEGVAGYEQYF TRBV9 TRBD2 TRBJ2-7 NA
TGTGCCAGCAGCTCTCACTCCGGGACAGCCGTCATGAACACTGAAGCTTTCTTT CASSSHSGTAVMNTEAFF TRBV5-4 TRBD1 TRBJ1-1 few
TGTGCCAGCAGTTTTGGCTGGACTAGCGGGGGCTACAATGAGCAGTTCTTC CASSFGWTSGGYNEQFF TRBV9 TRBD2 TRBJ2-1 NA
TGTGCCAGCAGCGCTCAGGTAGCGGGAAACACCATATATTTT CASSAQVAGNTIYF TRBV9 NA TRBJ1-3 few